Below, 13 T cell receptor beta chains from the same sample are listed, as sequenced in a study of ipilimumab plus nivolumab after autologous stem cell transplantation (dated by TCRdb to the early 2020s). Libraries were constructed by the immunoSEQ multiplex PCR assay. TCRdb provides this immuneACCESS table in a form limited to in-frame rearrangements. Some clones are lacking; in checked studies, under half of them reflect an unresolved V gene, and why the rest are absent is not known. The sample yields a few thousand clones; more than 65% were counted once. 28% of the sample is taken by the ten largest. Sequences were derived from PBMCs, sampled in a trial of ipilimumab plus nivolumab as post-transplant consolidation. These receptors came from a male donor with multiple myeloma.

The rearrangement links TRBV5-1 to TRBJ2-3; TRBD2 matches at 8 bases. V was pared by 5 bases and J by 2 bases, with 4 bases of the junction left unmatched. The germline CDR1 and CDR2 sequences are SGHRS and YFSETQ. The CDR3 runs 14 residues. The CDR3 nucleotides read TGCGCCAGCAGACTAGCGGAGGTCACAGATACGCAGTATTTT. Protein product: CASRLAEVTDTQYF.

This clone was seen once. This chain connects TRBV9 to TRBJ1-1, with TRBD1 matching 9 bases. The CDR3 totals 17 residues. V lost 8 bases and J lost 4; bases outside the gene matches: 18. CDR1 and CDR2 (germline): SGDLS, YYNGEE. For the CDR3, the DNA is TGTGCCAGTAGAACCCGCCCCGGGACAGGGCTTTTCACTGAAGCTTTCTTT. This sequence encodes CASRTRPGTGLFTEAFF. Looking up the rest from reference TRBV9 and TRBJ1-1 gives the full variable domain: DSGVTQTPKHLITATGQRVTLRCSPRSGDLSVYWYQQSLDQGLQFLIQYYNGEERAKGNILERFSAQQFPDLHSELNLSSLELGDSALYFCASRTRPGTGLFTEAFFGQGTRLTVV.

This chain joins TRBV4-3 and TRBJ2-7; TRBD1 matches 8 bases. The CDR3 extends over 16 amino acids. Germline V gives CDR1 LGHNA, CDR2 YSLEER. Trimming at V came to 0 bases and at J to 3 bases, leaving 7 bases not matched to a gene. CDR3 bases: TGCGCCAGCAGCCAAGAAACTAGGGACAGGCGCTACGAGCAGTACTTC. It codes for CASSQETRDRRYEQYF.

This chain links TRBV4-2 with TRBJ2-3; D not resolved. Germline V CDR1 and CDR2: LGHNA, YNFKEQ. CDR3 length: 17 amino acids. The germline V and J ends were trimmed by 0 bases and 0 bases, with 13 bases remaining between them. The CDR3 nucleotides read TGTGCCAGCAGCCAAGACAGGTCCAGCGCCAGCACAGATACGCAGTATTTT. Translating gives CASSQDRSSASTDTQYF.

CDR3 in amino acids: CASSPALGSYEQYF. In DNA, the CDR3 is TGTGCCAGCAGCCCTGCTCTTGGGAGCTACGAGCAGTACTTC. The chain joins TRBV7-3 to TRBJ2-7; D is perhaps TRBD2 (5 bases). This CDR3 spans 14 amino acids. V shed 5 bases and J shed 3 bases, with 14 bases lying between them. The germline gives CDR1 SGHTA, CDR2 FQGTGA.

This clone turned up a few times. The V gene is TRBV18, the J gene TRBJ1-3; 7 bases agree with TRBD1. This CDR3 has 15 amino acids. J was trimmed by 1 base and V by 4 bases; bases with no gene match: 4. Germline values: CDR1 KGHSH, CDR2 LQKENI. DNA for the CDR3: TGTGCCAGCTCACGGGACAGTATTTCTGGAAACACCATATATTTT. Translated: CASSRDSISGNTIYF.

As for this clone: The junction departs from the called germline gene at one end, perhaps through a read error. V gene TRBV28 combines with J gene TRBJ2-7, with D unclear. CDR1 and CDR2 (germline): MDHEN, SYDVKM. The CDR3 sequence is 13 residues long. CDR3 DNA sequence: TGTGCCAGCAGCCCTCCCTCGTCGAGACTGGTTGACTTC. Translated, it gives CASSPPSSRLVDF.

This chain connects TRBV28 to TRBJ2-1; tentative D call: TRBD2 (6 bases). Germline V gene data show CDR1 as MDHEN and CDR2 as SYDVKM. CDR3 length equals 16 residues. Trimming pared 4 bases from V and 8 bases from J, leaving 21 bases between. The CDR3 DNA reads as TGTGCCAGCAGTTCGTCGGCGGGACCAAAAGGCGATGAGCAGTTCTTC. This codes for CASSSSAGPKGDEQFF.

The CDR3 region is CASRGQSSYEQYF. The CDR3 DNA reads TGTGCCAGCAGGGGACAAAGCTCCTACGAGCAGTACTTC. This sequence joins TRBV27 and TRBJ2-5; possibly TRBD1 for D (6 bases). The DNA end lines up better with TRBJ2-7; the J call may be wrong. The germline CDR1 and CDR2 sequences are MNHEY and SMNVEV (reference sequence). The CDR3 runs 13 residues.

The V gene is TRBV30, the J gene TRBJ2-5; 8 bases agree with TRBD2. The CDR3 totals 13 residues. Germline CDR1 and CDR2: GTSNPN and SVGIG (reference sequence). The V gene end was trimmed by 5 bases and the J gene end by 3 bases; junction bases not matched to a gene: 5. The CDR3 nucleotides read TGTGCCTGGGTCGGGGGGGACGAAGAGACCCAGTACTTC. Protein sequence: CAWVGGDEETQYF. The complete variable domain, with remaining parts taken from reference TRBV30 and TRBJ2-5, reads SQTIHQWPATLVQPVGSPLSLECTVEGTSNPNLYWYRQAAGRGLQLLFYSVGIGQISSEVPQNLSASRPQDRQFILSSKKLLLSDSGFYLCAWVGGDEETQYFGPGTRLLVL.

This clone was counted a few times. Here the CDR3 reads CASSRGQGYGNTIYF. The CDR3 nucleotides are TGTGCCAGCAGCCGAGGACAGGGATACGGAAACACCATATATTTT. This sequence joins TRBV7-3 and TRBJ1-3; 8 bases line up with TRBD1. Germline-derived CDR1 and CDR2 are SGHTA and FQGTGA. V was pared by 5 bases and J by 4 bases, with 7 bases of the junction left unmatched. This CDR3 contains 15 residues.

The chain has TRBV10-3 and TRBJ1-1; no definite D call. Trimming took off 2 bases at V and 8 bases at J, with 12 bases between the two ends. The germline V gene encodes CDR1 ENHRY and CDR2 SYGVKD. The CDR3 extends over 13 amino acids. This chain's CDR3 is CAISEGGWGEAFF. The CDR3 region has the DNA TGTGCCATCAGTGAGGGAGGGTGGGGAGAAGCTTTCTTT.

As regards this clone: A far larger clone lies a single base away; this is likely a read error. Other DNA sequences from this sample encode an identical CDR3 as well. V and J are TRBV29-1 and TRBJ1-1; D unresolved. Per germline, CDR1 SQVTM and CDR2 ANQGSEA. This CDR3 is 11 amino acids long. CDR3 nucleotide sequence: TGCAGCGCTGAAGTGAATACTGAAGCTTTCTTT. Translated: CSAEVNTEAFF.